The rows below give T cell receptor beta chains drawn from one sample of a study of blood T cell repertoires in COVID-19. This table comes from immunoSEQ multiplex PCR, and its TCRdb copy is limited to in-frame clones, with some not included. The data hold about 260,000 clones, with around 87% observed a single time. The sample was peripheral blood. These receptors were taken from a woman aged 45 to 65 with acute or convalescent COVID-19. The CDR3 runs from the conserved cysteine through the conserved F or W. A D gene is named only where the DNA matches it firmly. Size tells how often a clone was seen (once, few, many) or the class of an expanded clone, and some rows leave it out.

CDR3nt: TGTGCCAGCATGGCGGGTGGCTCCTACAATGAGCAGTTCTTC
CDR3aa: CASMAGGSYNEQFF
d_gene: NA
j_gene: TRBJ2-1
v_gene: TRBV21-1
abundance: NA

CDR3nt: TGTGCCAGCTCACCGTATCGGTTTTCCGGGGCCAACGTCCTGACTTTC
CDR3aa: CASSPYRFSGANVLTF
d_gene: NA
j_gene: TRBJ2-6
v_gene: TRBV18
abundance: NA

CDR3nt: TGTGCCAGCAGCTTGGGGGGGAGGCAGCCCCAGCATTTT
CDR3aa: CASSLGGRQPQHF
d_gene: NA
j_gene: TRBJ1-5
v_gene: TRBV5-8
abundance: NA

CDR3nt: TGTGCCACCAGTGATAGGACTAGCGGGGCCTACAATGAGCAGTTCTTC
CDR3aa: CATSDRTSGAYNEQFF
d_gene: TRBD2
j_gene: TRBJ2-1
v_gene: TRBV24-1
abundance: once

CDR3nt: TGTGCCAGCAGCCCCGAGGTAGCGTACTCCTACAATGAGCAGTTCTTC
CDR3aa: CASSPEVAYSYNEQFF
d_gene: NA
j_gene: TRBJ2-1
v_gene: TRBV11-3
abundance: NA

CDR3nt: TGTGCCAGCAGTGTGACAGGACCGAACACTGAAGCTTTCTTT
CDR3aa: CASSVTGPNTEAFF
d_gene: NA
j_gene: TRBJ1-1
v_gene: TRBV2
abundance: NA

CDR3nt: TGCGCCAGCAGCTTGTCTAGCGGGAGTCCCGGGGAGCTGTTTTTT
CDR3aa: CASSLSSGSPGELFF
d_gene: TRBD2
j_gene: TRBJ2-2
v_gene: TRBV5-1
abundance: NA

CDR3nt: TGTGCCAGCAGCTTAGTGAGAGGGTTCAATCAGCCCCAGCATTTT
CDR3aa: CASSLVRGFNQPQHF
d_gene: NA
j_gene: TRBJ1-5
v_gene: TRBV7-2
abundance: NA

CDR3nt: TGTGCCAGTAGTATTTTAACAGGGCCTGAAAAACTGTTTTTT
CDR3aa: CASSILTGPEKLFF
d_gene: NA
j_gene: TRBJ1-4
v_gene: TRBV19
abundance: NA

CDR3nt: TGTGCCACCACCCACCGACGGGACACCGAAGCTTTCTTT
CDR3aa: CATTHRRDTEAFF
d_gene: NA
j_gene: TRBJ1-1
v_gene: TRBV12-3/TRBV12-4
abundance: NA

CDR3nt: TGTGCCAGTTCATTAGGCGGGAGGTCCCTCGCCGGGGAGCTGTTTTTT
CDR3aa: CASSLGGRSLAGELFF
d_gene: TRBD2
j_gene: TRBJ2-2
v_gene: TRBV19
abundance: once

CDR3nt: TGTGCCAGCAGCCTTATCAGGACTAGCAGGAACAATGAGCAGTTCTTC
CDR3aa: CASSLIRTSRNNEQFF
d_gene: TRBD2
j_gene: TRBJ2-1
v_gene: TRBV3-1/TRBV3-2
abundance: once

CDR3nt: TGTGCCAGCAGTTTAGGGGGGGTGATCGGCTACACCTTC
CDR3aa: CASSLGGVIGYTF
d_gene: NA
j_gene: TRBJ1-2
v_gene: TRBV28
abundance: once

CDR3nt: TGTGCCAGCAGCCGAGGACAGCTTCGGTACGAGCAGTACTTC
CDR3aa: CASSRGQLRYEQYF
d_gene: NA
j_gene: TRBJ2-7
v_gene: TRBV3-1/TRBV3-2
abundance: NA

CDR3nt: TGTGCCAGCTCCCACAGGGGCGCCTACGAGCAGTACTTC
CDR3aa: CASSHRGAYEQYF
d_gene: TRBD1
j_gene: TRBJ2-7
v_gene: TRBV3-1/TRBV3-2
abundance: few

CDR3nt: TGTGCCAGCAGCGGCTACGACAGGGGGAACGAGCAGTACTTC
CDR3aa: CASSGYDRGNEQYF
d_gene: TRBD1
j_gene: TRBJ2-7
v_gene: TRBV7-8
abundance: NA

CDR3nt: TGTGCCAGCAGTTACCGGGACACGAACTATGGCTACACCTTC
CDR3aa: CASSYRDTNYGYTF
d_gene: NA
j_gene: TRBJ1-2
v_gene: TRBV6-5
abundance: NA

CDR3nt: TGTGCCAGCAGTTTTACAGGTATCGACGAGCAGTACTTC
CDR3aa: CASSFTGIDEQYF
d_gene: NA
j_gene: TRBJ2-7
v_gene: TRBV28
abundance: once

CDR3nt: TGTGCCAGCAGCCGCGGACTAGCGGGAGGCCAGGGGAGCTACAATGAGCAGTTCTTC
CDR3aa: CASSRGLAGGQGSYNEQFF
d_gene: TRBD2
j_gene: TRBJ2-1
v_gene: TRBV11-2
abundance: NA

CDR3nt: TGTGCCAGCAGTGAACGTAGCGGGAGCGCCAAAAACATTCAGTACTTC
CDR3aa: CASSERSGSAKNIQYF
d_gene: TRBD2
j_gene: TRBJ2-4
v_gene: TRBV6-1
abundance: NA

CDR3nt: TGTGCCAGCAGCGTAGATCCAGGCAACACAGATACGCAGTATTTT
CDR3aa: CASSVDPGNTDTQYF
d_gene: NA
j_gene: TRBJ2-3
v_gene: TRBV9
abundance: NA

CDR3nt: TGTGCCAGTAGCCCGAGGGTGAGGAACACTGAAGCTTTCTTT
CDR3aa: CASSPRVRNTEAFF
d_gene: NA
j_gene: TRBJ1-1
v_gene: TRBV19
abundance: once

CDR3nt: TGTGCCAGCAGGGGACAGGCGAAGGCCACTGAAGCTTTCTTT
CDR3aa: CASRGQAKATEAFF
d_gene: TRBD1
j_gene: TRBJ1-1
v_gene: TRBV2
abundance: NA

CDR3nt: TGTGCCAGCAGGTACACAGGGGGGGCTAATGAAAAACTGTTTTTT
CDR3aa: CASRYTGGANEKLFF
d_gene: TRBD1
j_gene: TRBJ1-4
v_gene: TRBV27
abundance: NA

CDR3nt: TGTGCCAGCAGCTTAGGGACACCGCGGGAGACCCAGTACTTC
CDR3aa: CASSLGTPRETQYF
d_gene: NA
j_gene: TRBJ2-5
v_gene: TRBV11-1
abundance: NA

CDR3nt: TGCGCCAGCAGCACAGGGGGTCAGCCCCAGCATTTT
CDR3aa: CASSTGGQPQHF
d_gene: TRBD1
j_gene: TRBJ1-5
v_gene: TRBV4-1
abundance: NA

CDR3nt: TGTGCCAGCAGCACCGCCCAGGGACTAGCGGGAGACACCTACGAGCAGTACTTC
CDR3aa: CASSTAQGLAGDTYEQYF
d_gene: TRBD2
j_gene: TRBJ2-7
v_gene: TRBV7-9
abundance: NA

CDR3nt: TGTGCCAGCAGCGTAGCCGCGGCTACGCAAGAGACCCAGTACTTC
CDR3aa: CASSVAAATQETQYF
d_gene: NA
j_gene: TRBJ2-5
v_gene: TRBV9
abundance: NA

CDR3nt: TGTGCCAGTAGACCCGGGACAGGGGGAAAAGAGACCCAGTACTTC
CDR3aa: CASRPGTGGKETQYF
d_gene: TRBD1
j_gene: TRBJ2-5
v_gene: TRBV19
abundance: NA

CDR3nt: TGTGCCAGCACCGAAAGGGGGACCCAGTACTTC
CDR3aa: CASTERGTQYF
d_gene: NA
j_gene: TRBJ2-5
v_gene: TRBV2
abundance: NA

CDR3nt: TGTGCCAGCAGCGTAGTACTCTATCAAATTGGGTCTCAGGTTTACTCTGGAAACACCATATATTTT
CDR3aa: CASSVVLYQIGSQVYSGNTIYF
d_gene: NA
j_gene: TRBJ1-3
v_gene: TRBV9
abundance: NA

CDR3nt: TGTGCCACCGGCTGGGTAGCGGGGGATACGCAGTATTTT
CDR3aa: CATGWVAGDTQYF
d_gene: TRBD2
j_gene: TRBJ2-3
v_gene: TRBV15
abundance: NA

CDR3nt: TGCGCCAGCAGCCTGATGACCGGGGAGAATGAAAAACTGTTTTTT
CDR3aa: CASSLMTGENEKLFF
d_gene: NA
j_gene: TRBJ1-4
v_gene: TRBV4-1
abundance: NA

CDR3nt: TGTGCCAGCGGCCAGTACGAGCAGTACTTC
CDR3aa: CASGQYEQYF
d_gene: NA
j_gene: TRBJ2-7
v_gene: TRBV12-3/TRBV12-4
abundance: NA

CDR3nt: TGTGCCAGCAGCCCAGATGAGGGGGAAGGGAACACTGAAGCTTTCTTT
CDR3aa: CASSPDEGEGNTEAFF
d_gene: NA
j_gene: TRBJ1-1
v_gene: TRBV4-2
abundance: NA